The 17 T cell receptor beta chains reported below all come from one sample, sequenced in a study of blood T cell repertoires in COVID-19. The repertoire was sequenced with immunoSEQ multiplex PCR; TCRdb's copy has only in-frame clones and lacks some. The table shows under 500,000 clones, with about 85% occurring only once. Sequenced: PBMCs or T cells enriched from blood (not recorded which). These TCRs come from a young woman with acute COVID-19.

The CDR3 reads CASSIRRGRFYEQYF. The CDR3 DNA follows: TGTGCCAGTAGTATAAGGAGAGGAAGGTTCTACGAGCAGTACTTC. The rearrangement joins TRBV19 to TRBJ2-7; D is ambiguous. CDR1 and CDR2 from the germline V gene are LNHDA and SQIVND (reference sequence). The CDR3 is 15 amino acids. With 2 bases removed from V and 3 bases from J, the gap between germline ends came to 14 bases.

The genes are TRBV5-1 and TRBJ1-2; 10 bases map to TRBD1. There are 16 residues in the CDR3. V trimming: 4 bases; J trimming: 0 bases; junction bases outside the gene matches: 6. Germline loops: CDR1 SGHRS, CDR2 YFSETQ. This chain's CDR3 is CASSMGQGPSNYGYTF. Here the CDR3 DNA reads TGCGCCAGCAGCATGGGACAGGGGCCGTCTAACTATGGCTACACCTTC.

The chain combines TRBV19 with TRBJ2-7; D not resolved. The CDR3 extends over 12 amino acids. Looked up from germline, CDR1 is LNHDA and CDR2 is SQIVND (reference sequence). With 7 bases removed from V and 7 bases from J, the gap between germline ends came to 14 bases. The CDR3 DNA reads as TGTGCCAGTACGCCAGGCAATGGGGAGCAGTACTTC. Amino acids: CASTPGNGEQYF. Filled out from reference TRBV19 and TRBJ2-7, the complete variable domain reads DGGITQSPKYLFRKEGQNVTLSCEQNLNHDAMYWYRQDPGQGLRLIYYSQIVNDFQKGDIAEGYSVSREKKESFPLTVTSAQKNPTAFYLCASTPGNGEQYFGPGTRLTVT.

A remark on this clone: This sample also contains other DNA sequences that code for the same CDR3. The chain combines TRBV11-2 with TRBJ1-1; 7 bases are shared with TRBD1. In germline, CDR1 is SGHAT, CDR2 FQNNGV. The CDR3 is 14 amino acids. The V gene end was trimmed by 2 bases and the J gene end by 1 base; junction bases not matched to a gene: 1. The CDR3 DNA is TGTGCCAGCAGCTTAAACAGGGGGAACACTGAAGCTTTCTTT. Amino acids: CASSLNRGNTEAFF.

The V call is TRBV6-1, the J call TRBJ2-1; D unclear. The germline V gene encodes CDR1 MNHNS and CDR2 SASEGT. Between the trimmed V and J ends, which lost 2 bases and 10 bases, there was a span of 12 bases. This CDR3 comprises 13 residues. This chain's CDR3 is CASSEIGEDEQFF. CDR3 DNA sequence: TGTGCCAGCAGTGAAATTGGAGAAGACGAGCAGTTCTTC.

The chain combines TRBV24-1 with TRBJ2-7; 11 bases fit TRBD1. The CDR3 length is 15 residues. Trimming took 3 bases from V and 3 from J; bases not matched to a gene: 3. Germline V gene data show CDR1 as KGHDR and CDR2 as SFDVKD. The chain's CDR3 is CATSDPGTGGYEQYF. CDR3 DNA: TGTGCCACCAGTGATCCGGGGACAGGGGGCTACGAGCAGTACTTC.

The chain is built from TRBV6-2 or TRBV6-3 and TRBJ2-7; tentative D call: TRBD2 (5 bases). The CDR3 consists of 15 residues. Trimming took 0 bases from V and 4 from J, leaving 13 bases between them. Germline V gene data show CDR1 as MNHEY and CDR2 as SVGEGT. The DNA of the CDR3 is TGTGCCAGCAGTTACTCTGGAGGAGTGGCATACGAGCAGTACTTC. Its protein product is CASSYSGGVAYEQYF.

The chain combines TRBV7-2 with TRBJ2-2; the D gene is possibly TRBD1 (6 bases). Germline assignment: CDR1 SGHTA and CDR2 FQGNSA. Deletions cut 1 base from V and 6 bases from J, with 15 bases between. The CDR3 has 16 residues. CDR3 region: CASSLVTGTYSGELFF. In nucleotides, the CDR3 is TGTGCCAGCAGCTTAGTAACCGGGACATACTCCGGGGAGCTGTTTTTT.

This clone was seen at least ten times. In DNA form, the CDR3 reads TGCGCCAGCAGCCAGGTACAGGGGGCGCGGGTGAATGAGCAGTTCTTC. It translates to CASSQVQGARVNEQFF. This chain links TRBV4-1 with TRBJ2-1; 9 nucleotides agree with TRBD1. Germline V lookup: CDR1 MGHRA, CDR2 YSYEKL. The length of the CDR3 is 16 residues. V shed 3 bases, J shed 7 bases, and the junction held 10 bases outside the gene matches.

The J gene is TRBJ1-2, the V gene TRBV14; D possibly corresponds to TRBD1 (5 bases). Germline CDR1 is SGHDN and CDR2 is FVKESK. The CDR3 has 13 amino acids. V was cut by 3 bases and J by 4 bases, with 9 bases left in between. The CDR3 sequence: CASSHRQSYGYTF. The DNA of the CDR3 is TGTGCCAGCAGCCATAGACAGTCCTATGGCTACACCTTC.

V usage is TRBV5-6 and J usage is TRBJ2-7, with D unclear. V was cut by 0 bases and J by 1 base, with 5 bases left in between. Germline CDR1 reads SGHDT; CDR2 reads YYEEEE. This CDR3 comprises 13 residues. The CDR3 here is CASSLGESYEQYF. As DNA, the CDR3 is TGTGCCAGCAGCTTGGGAGAATCCTACGAGCAGTACTTC.

CDR3 DNA: TGTGCCAGCAGTTTTGGGTTAGCAGAGACCCAGTACTTC. The encoded protein is CASSFGLAETQYF. The rearrangement links TRBV2 to TRBJ2-5, with no clear D. Trimming took off 5 bases at V and 4 bases at J, with 11 bases between the two ends. The CDR3 extends over 13 amino acids. Looked up from germline, CDR1 is SNHLY and CDR2 is FYNNEI.

This chain uses TRBV24-1 with TRBJ2-1, with TRBD2 identical over 8 bases. This CDR3 has 14 residues. The germline gives CDR1 KGHDR, CDR2 SFDVKD. V was pared by 6 bases and J by 6 bases, with 6 bases of the junction left unmatched. The CDR3 here is CATSPSGRSNEQFF. The CDR3 nucleotides read TGTGCCACCAGTCCGAGCGGGAGAAGCAATGAGCAGTTCTTC.

V and J are TRBV27 and TRBJ1-3; D not certain. This CDR3 is 16 amino acids long. CDR1 and CDR2 (germline): MNHEY, SMNVEV (reference sequence). Trimming removed 6 bases at V and 0 bases at J, with 15 bases between. The CDR3 DNA reads as TGTGCCAGCAGACCCGGGTCGGCGAGCTCTGGAAACACCATATATTTT. This codes for CASRPGSASSGNTIYF.

The gene calls are TRBV9 and TRBJ1-6, with no clear D. The V and J ends lost 0 bases and 9 bases respectively, with 4 bases between them. This CDR3 has 12 residues. From germline, CDR1 is SGDLS and CDR2 YYNGEE. Here the CDR3 reads CASSVVGSPLHF. The CDR3 DNA is TGTGCCAGCAGCGTAGTCGGTTCACCCCTCCACTTT.

The chain uses TRBV7-8 and TRBJ2-7; 13 bases fit TRBD2. The CDR3 contains 15 residues. The ends lost 8 bases at V and 3 bases at J; junction bases unmatched: 7. Germline CDR1 is SGHVS and CDR2 is FQNEAQ. CDR3 sequence (DNA): TGTGCCAGCCGAGAGGGACTAGCGGGGATCTACGAGCAGTACTTC. This codes for CASREGLAGIYEQYF. The whole variable domain, remainder taken from reference TRBV7-8 and TRBJ2-7, is GAGVSQSPRYKVAKRGQDVALRCDPISGHVSLFWYQQALGQGPEFLTYFQNEAQLDKSGLPSDRFFAERPEGSVSTLKIQRTQQEDSAVYLCASREGLAGIYEQYFGPGTRLTVT.

Comment on this clone: This CDR3 is also generated by other DNA sequences in the sample. The J gene is TRBJ1-4, the V gene TRBV11-2; D gene uncertain. The length of the CDR3 is 11 residues. From germline, CDR1 is SGHAT and CDR2 FQNNGV. The ends were cut back, 5 bases at V and 5 bases at J, with 3 bases in the middle. CDR3 sequence reads: CASSQNEKLFF. DNA of the CDR3: TGTGCCAGCAGCCAGAATGAAAAACTGTTTTTT.